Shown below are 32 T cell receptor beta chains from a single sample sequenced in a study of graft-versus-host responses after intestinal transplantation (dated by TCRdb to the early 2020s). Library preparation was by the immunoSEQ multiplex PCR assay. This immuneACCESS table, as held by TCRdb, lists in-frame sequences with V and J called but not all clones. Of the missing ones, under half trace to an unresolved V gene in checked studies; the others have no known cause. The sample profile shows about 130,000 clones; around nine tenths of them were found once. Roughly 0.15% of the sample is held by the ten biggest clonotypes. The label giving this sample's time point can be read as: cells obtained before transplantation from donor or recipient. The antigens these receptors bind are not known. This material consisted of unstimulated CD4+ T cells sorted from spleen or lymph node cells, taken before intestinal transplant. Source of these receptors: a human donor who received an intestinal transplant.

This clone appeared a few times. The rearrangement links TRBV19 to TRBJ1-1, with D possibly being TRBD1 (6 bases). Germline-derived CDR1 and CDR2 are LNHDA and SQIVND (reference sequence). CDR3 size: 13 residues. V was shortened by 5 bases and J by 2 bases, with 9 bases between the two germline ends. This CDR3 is CASSPRGNTEAFF. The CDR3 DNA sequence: TGTGCCAGTAGTCCCAGGGGCAACACTGAAGCTTTCTTT.

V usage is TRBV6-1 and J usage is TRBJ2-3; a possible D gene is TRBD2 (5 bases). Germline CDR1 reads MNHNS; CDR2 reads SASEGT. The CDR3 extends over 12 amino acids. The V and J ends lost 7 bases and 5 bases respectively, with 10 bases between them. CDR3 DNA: TGTGCCAGCACTGAGGGAAAAGATACGCAGTATTTT. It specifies CASTEGKDTQYF.

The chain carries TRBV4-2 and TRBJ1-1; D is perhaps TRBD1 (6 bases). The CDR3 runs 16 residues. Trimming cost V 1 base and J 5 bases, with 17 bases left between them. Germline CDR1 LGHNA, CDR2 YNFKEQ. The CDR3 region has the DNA TGTGCCAGCAGCCAAGCACAGGGAAGTGATTGGACTGAAGCTTTCTTT. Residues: CASSQAQGSDWTEAFF.

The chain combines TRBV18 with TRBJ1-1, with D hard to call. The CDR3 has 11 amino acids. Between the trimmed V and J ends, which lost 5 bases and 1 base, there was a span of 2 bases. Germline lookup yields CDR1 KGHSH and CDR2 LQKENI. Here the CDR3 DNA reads TGTGCCAGCTCAAGGAACACTGAAGCTTTCTTT. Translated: CASSRNTEAFF.

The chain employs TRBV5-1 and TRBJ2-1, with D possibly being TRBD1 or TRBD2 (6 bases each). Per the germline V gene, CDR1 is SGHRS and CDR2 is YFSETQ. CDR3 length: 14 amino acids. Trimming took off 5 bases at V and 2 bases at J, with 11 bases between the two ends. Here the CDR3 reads CASSLRGPYNEQFF. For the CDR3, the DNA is TGCGCCAGCAGTCTTCGGGGGCCCTACAATGAGCAGTTCTTC.

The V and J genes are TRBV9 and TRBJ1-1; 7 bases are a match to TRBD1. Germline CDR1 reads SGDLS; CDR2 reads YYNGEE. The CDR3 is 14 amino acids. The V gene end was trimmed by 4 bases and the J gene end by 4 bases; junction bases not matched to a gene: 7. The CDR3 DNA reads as TGTGCCAGCAGCCCCCAGGGGGGGGCCACTGAAGCTTTCTTT. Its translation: CASSPQGGATEAFF.

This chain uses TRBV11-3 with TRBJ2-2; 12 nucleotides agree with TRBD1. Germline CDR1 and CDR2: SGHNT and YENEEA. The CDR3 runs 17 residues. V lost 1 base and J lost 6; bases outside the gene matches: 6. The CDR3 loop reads CASSLGVGQGAAGELFF. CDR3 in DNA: TGTGCCAGCAGCTTAGGGGTGGGACAGGGGGCCGCCGGGGAGCTGTTTTTT.

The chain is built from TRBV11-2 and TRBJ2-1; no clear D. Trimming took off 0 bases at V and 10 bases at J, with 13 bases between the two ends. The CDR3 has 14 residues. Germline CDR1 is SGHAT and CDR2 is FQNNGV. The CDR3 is CASSLDSIGREQFF. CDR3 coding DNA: TGTGCCAGCAGCTTAGATTCGATCGGCAGAGAGCAGTTCTTC.

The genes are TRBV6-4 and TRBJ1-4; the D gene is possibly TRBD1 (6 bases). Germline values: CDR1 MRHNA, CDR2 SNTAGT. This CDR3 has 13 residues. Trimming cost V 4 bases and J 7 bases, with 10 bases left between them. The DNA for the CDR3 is TGTGCCAGCAGTGCAGTACAGGGTGAAAAACTGTTTTTT. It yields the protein CASSAVQGEKLFF.

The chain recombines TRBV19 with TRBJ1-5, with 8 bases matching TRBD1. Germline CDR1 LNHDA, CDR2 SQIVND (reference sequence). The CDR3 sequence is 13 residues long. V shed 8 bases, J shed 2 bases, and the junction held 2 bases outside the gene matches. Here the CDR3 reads CASGTGGNQPQHF. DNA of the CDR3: TGTGCCAGTGGGACAGGAGGCAATCAGCCCCAGCATTTT.

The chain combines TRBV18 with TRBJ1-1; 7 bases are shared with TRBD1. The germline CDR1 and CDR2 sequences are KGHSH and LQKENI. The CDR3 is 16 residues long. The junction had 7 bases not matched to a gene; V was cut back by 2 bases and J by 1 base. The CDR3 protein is CASSPGVGGRNTEAFF. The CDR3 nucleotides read TGTGCCAGCTCACCAGGAGTAGGGGGCCGGAACACTGAAGCTTTCTTT.

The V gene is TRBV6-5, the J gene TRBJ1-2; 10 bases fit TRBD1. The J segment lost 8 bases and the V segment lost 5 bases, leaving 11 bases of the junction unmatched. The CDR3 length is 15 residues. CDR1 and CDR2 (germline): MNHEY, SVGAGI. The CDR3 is CASSGPKGQGHGYTF. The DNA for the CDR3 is TGTGCCAGCAGTGGACCTAAGGGACAGGGGCACGGCTACACCTTC.

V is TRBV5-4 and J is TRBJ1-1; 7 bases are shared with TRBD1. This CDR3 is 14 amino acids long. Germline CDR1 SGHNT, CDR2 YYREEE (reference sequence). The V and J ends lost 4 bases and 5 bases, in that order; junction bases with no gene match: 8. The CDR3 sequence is CASSLQGSRTEAFF. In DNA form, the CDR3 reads TGTGCCAGCAGCCTACAGGGGAGCAGGACTGAAGCTTTCTTT.

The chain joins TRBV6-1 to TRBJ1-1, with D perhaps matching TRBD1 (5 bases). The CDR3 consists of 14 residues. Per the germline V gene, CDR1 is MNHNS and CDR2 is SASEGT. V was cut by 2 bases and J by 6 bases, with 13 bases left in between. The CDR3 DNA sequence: TGTGCCAGCAGTGAATGGCAGGGCATCGCTGAAGCTTTCTTT. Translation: CASSEWQGIAEAFF.

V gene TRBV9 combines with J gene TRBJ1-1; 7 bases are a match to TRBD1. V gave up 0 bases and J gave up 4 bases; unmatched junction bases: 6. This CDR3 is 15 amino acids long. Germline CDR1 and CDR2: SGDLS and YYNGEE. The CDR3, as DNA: TGTGCCAGCAGCGTAGGAACAGGGGTGGGCACTGAAGCTTTCTTT. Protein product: CASSVGTGVGTEAFF.

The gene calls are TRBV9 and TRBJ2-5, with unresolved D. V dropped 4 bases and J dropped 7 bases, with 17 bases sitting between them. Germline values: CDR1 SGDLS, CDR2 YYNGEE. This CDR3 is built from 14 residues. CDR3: CASSPNVLSGTQYF. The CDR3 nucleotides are TGTGCCAGCAGCCCTAACGTACTCTCGGGGACCCAGTACTTC. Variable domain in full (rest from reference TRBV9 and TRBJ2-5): DSGVTQTPKHLITATGQRVTLRCSPRSGDLSVYWYQQSLDQGLQFLIQYYNGEERAKGNILERFSAQQFPDLHSELNLSSLELGDSALYFCASSPNVLSGTQYFGPGTRLLVL.

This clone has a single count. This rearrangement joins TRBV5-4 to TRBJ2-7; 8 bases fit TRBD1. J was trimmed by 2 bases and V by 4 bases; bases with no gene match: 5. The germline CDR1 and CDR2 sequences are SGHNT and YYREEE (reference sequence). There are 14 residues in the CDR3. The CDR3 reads CASSLDRGPYEQYF. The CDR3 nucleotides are TGTGCCAGCAGCCTCGACAGGGGCCCCTACGAGCAGTACTTC.

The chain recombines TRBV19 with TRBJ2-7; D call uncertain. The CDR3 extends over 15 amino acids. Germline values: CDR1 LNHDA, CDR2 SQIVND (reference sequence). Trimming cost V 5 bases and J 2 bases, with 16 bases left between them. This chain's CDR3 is CASSAHKDLAYEQYF. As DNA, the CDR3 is TGTGCCAGTAGTGCCCACAAGGACCTCGCCTACGAGCAGTACTTC.

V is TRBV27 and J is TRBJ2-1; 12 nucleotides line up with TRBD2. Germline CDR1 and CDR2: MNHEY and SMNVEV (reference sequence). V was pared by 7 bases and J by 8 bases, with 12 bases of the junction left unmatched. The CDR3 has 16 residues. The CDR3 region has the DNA TGTGCCAGCATGGCTAGCGGGGGGGCGGGTCTCGATGAGCAGTTCTTC. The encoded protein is CASMASGGAGLDEQFF.

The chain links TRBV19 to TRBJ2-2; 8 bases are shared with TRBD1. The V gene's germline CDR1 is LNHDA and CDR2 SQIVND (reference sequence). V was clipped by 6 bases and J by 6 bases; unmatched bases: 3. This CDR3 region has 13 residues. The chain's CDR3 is CASRTGAAGELFF. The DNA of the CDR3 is TGTGCCAGTAGGACAGGGGCCGCCGGGGAGCTGTTTTTT.

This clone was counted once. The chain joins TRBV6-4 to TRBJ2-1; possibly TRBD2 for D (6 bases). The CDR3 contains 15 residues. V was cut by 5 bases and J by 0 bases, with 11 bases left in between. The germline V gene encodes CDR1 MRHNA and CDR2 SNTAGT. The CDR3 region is CASSPSGSSYNEQFF. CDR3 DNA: TGTGCCAGCAGTCCGAGCGGGTCCTCCTACAATGAGCAGTTCTTC.

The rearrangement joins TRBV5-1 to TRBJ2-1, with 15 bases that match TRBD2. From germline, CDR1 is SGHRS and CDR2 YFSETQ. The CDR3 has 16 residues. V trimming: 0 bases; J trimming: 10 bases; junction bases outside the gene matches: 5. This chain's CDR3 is CASSLAGGLAGGEQFF. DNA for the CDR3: TGCGCCAGCAGCTTGGCCGGGGGACTAGCGGGGGGAGAGCAGTTCTTC.

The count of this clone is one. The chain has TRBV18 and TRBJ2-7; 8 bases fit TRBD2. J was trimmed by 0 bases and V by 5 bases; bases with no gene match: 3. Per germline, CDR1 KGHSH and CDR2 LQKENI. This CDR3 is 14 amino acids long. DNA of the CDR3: TGTGCCAGCTCAACCGGGACTAGCTCCTACGAGCAGTACTTC. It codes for CASSTGTSSYEQYF.

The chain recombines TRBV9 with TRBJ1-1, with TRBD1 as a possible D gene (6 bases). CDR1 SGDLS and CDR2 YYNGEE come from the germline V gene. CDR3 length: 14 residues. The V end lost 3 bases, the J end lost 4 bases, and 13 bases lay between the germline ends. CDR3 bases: TGTGCCAGCAGCGGGGAGGGAGGGGGCACTGAAGCTTTCTTT. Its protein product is CASSGEGGGTEAFF.

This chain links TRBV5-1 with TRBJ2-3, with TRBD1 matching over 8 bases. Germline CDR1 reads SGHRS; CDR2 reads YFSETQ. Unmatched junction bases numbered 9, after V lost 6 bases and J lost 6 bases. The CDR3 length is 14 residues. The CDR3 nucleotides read TGCGCCAGCACCCGGGACAGGCCTCCGGATACGCAGTATTTT. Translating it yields CASTRDRPPDTQYF.

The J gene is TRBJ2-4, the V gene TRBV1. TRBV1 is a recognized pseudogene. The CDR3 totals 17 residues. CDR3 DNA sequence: TGCACCAGCAGCCAAGAGAGGGACCGGCGGGCCAAAAACATTCAGTACTTC. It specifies CTSSQERDRRAKNIQYF.

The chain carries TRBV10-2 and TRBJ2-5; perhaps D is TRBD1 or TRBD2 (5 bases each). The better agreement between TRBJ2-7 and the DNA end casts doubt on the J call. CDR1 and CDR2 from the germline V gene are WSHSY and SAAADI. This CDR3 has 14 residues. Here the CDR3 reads CASRIRDGDYEQYF. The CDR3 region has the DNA TGCGCCAGCAGAATCCGGGACGGGGACTACGAGCAGTACTTC.

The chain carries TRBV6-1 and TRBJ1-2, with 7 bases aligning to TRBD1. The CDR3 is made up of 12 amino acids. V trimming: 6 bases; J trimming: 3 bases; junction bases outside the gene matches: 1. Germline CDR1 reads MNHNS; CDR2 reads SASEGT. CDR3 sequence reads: CASRGQYYGYTF. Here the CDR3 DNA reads TGTGCCAGCAGGGGACAGTACTATGGCTACACCTTC.

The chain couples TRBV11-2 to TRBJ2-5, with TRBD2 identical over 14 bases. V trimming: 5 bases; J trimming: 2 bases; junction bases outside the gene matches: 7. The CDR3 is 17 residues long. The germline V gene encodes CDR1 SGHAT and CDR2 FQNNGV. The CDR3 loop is CASSQGLAGARQETQYF. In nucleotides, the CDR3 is TGTGCCAGCAGCCAGGGACTAGCGGGGGCCCGACAAGAGACCCAGTACTTC.

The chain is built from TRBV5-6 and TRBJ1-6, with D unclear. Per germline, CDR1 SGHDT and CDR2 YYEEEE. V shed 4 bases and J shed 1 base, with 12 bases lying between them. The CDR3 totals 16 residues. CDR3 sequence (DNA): TGTGCCAGCAGCATAATCGACCGTTCCTATAATTCACCCCTCCACTTT. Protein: CASSIIDRSYNSPLHF.

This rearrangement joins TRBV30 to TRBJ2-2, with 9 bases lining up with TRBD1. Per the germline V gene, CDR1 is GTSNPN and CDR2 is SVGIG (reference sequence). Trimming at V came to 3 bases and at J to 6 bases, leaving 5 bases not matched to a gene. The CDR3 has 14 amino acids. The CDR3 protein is CAWRGTGLAGELFF. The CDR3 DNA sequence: TGTGCCTGGAGGGGGACAGGGTTAGCCGGGGAGCTGTTTTTT.

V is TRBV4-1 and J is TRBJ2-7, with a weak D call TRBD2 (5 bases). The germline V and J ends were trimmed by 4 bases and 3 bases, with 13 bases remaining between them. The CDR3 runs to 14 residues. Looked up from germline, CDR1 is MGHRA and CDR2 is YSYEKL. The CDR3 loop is CASSRYRENYEQYF. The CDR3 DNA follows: TGCGCCAGCAGCCGTTATAGGGAGAACTACGAGCAGTACTTC.